This T cell receptor beta chain was recorded in a study of T cells expressing NK-cell markers. Germline V CDR1 and CDR2: MNHEY, SMNVEV (reference sequence). The CDR3 runs 13 residues. TCRdb reworked the 5' RACE reads into one entry per CDR3 protein, no DNA. This repertoire includes about 150,000 distinct CDR3 sequences. The sequencing input was blood T cells: a sorted CD56 or NKG2C T cell subset, CD4+ or CD8+ T cells, or bulk PBMC T cells (not recorded which). The clonotype comes from a woman aged 50 to 60 in good health. The chain couples TRBV27 to TRBJ1-6; there is no DNA to check the TCRdb D call of TRBD1. The CDR3 sequence: CASSPRDYSPLHF.